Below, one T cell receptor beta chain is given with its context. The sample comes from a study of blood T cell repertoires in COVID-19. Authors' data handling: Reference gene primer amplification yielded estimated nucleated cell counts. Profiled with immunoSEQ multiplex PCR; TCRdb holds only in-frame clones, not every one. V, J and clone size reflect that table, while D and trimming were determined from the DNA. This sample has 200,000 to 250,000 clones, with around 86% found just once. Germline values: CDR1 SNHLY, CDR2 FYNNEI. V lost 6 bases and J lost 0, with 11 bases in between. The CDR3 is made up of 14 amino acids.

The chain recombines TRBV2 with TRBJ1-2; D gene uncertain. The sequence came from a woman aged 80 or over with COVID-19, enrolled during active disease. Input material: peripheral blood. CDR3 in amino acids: CASSLVFANYGYTF. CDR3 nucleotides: TGTGCCAGCAGCCTAGTCTTCGCTAACTATGGCTACACCTTC.